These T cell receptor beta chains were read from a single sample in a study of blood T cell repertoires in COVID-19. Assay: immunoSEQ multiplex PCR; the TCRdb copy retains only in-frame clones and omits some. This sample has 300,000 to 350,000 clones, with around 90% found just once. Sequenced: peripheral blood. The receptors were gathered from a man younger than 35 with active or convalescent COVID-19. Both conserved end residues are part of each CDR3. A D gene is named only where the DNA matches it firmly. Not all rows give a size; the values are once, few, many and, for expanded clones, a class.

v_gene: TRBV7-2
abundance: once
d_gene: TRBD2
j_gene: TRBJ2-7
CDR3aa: CASSFLAGGSGEQYF
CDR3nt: TGTGCCAGCAGCTTTCTCGCGGGAGGATCGGGCGAGCAGTACTTC

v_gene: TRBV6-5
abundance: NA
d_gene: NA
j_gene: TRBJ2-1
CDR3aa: CASSTGRGQFF
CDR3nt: TGTGCCAGCTCCACGGGGCGGGGGCAGTTCTTC

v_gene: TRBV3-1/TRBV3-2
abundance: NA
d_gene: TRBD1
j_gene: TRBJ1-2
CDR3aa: CASSLKITDRDGYTF
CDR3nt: TGTGCCAGCAGCCTAAAGATAACGGACAGGGACGGCTACACCTTC

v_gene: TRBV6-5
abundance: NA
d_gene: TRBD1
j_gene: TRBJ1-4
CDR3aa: CASSPDRGTNEKLFF
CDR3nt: TGTGCCAGCAGTCCGGACAGGGGGACTAATGAAAAACTGTTTTTT

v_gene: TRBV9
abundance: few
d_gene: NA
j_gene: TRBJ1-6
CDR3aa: CASAEGGGSPLHF
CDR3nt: TGTGCCAGCGCCGAGGGAGGCGGTTCACCCCTCCACTTT

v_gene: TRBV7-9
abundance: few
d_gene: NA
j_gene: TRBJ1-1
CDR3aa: CASIPTADTEAFF
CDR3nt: TGTGCCAGCATCCCGACAGCCGACACTGAAGCTTTCTTT

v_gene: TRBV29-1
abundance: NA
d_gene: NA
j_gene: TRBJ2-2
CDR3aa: CSVQGNTGELFF
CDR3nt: TGCAGCGTTCAGGGGAACACCGGGGAGCTGTTTTTT

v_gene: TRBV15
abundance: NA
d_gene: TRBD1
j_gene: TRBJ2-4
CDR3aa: CATSRLARGLGIQYF
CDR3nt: TGTGCCACCAGCAGGTTGGCCAGGGGGCTGGGCATTCAGTACTTC

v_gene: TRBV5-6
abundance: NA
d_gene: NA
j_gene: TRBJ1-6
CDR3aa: CASSLAGRYSPLHF
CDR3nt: TGTGCCAGCAGCTTGGCGGGGAGGTATTCACCCCTCCACTTT

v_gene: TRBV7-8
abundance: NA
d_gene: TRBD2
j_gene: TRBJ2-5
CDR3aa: CASSLRTSGNQETQYF
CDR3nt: TGTGCCAGCAGCTTAAGGACTAGCGGAAATCAAGAGACCCAGTACTTC

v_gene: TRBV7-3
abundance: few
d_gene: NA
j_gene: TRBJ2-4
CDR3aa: CASSWKGGKNIQYF
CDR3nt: TGTGCCAGCAGCTGGAAGGGAGGTAAAAACATTCAGTACTTC

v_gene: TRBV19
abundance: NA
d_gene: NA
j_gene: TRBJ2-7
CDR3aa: CASSIGSSAGTNYEQYF
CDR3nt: TGTGCCAGTAGTATAGGATCGTCGGCGGGGACCAATTACGAGCAGTACTTC

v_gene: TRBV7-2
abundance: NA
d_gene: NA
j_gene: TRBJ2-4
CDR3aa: CASSLSGGAKNIQYF
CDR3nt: TGTGCCAGCAGCTTATCAGGGGGGGCCAAAAACATTCAGTACTTC

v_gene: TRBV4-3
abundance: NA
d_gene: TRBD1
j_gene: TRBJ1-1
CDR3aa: CASSLTMTGDEAFF
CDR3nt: TGCGCCAGCAGCCTAACGATGACAGGGGATGAAGCTTTCTTT

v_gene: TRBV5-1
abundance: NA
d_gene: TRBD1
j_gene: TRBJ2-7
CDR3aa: CASSLARGLYEQYF
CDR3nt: TGCGCCAGCAGCTTGGCCAGGGGGCTCTACGAGCAGTACTTC

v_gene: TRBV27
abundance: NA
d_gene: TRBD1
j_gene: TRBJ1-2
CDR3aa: CASSLSAGGFGYGYTF
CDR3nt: TGTGCCAGCAGTTTATCAGCAGGGGGCTTTGGCTATGGCTACACCTTC

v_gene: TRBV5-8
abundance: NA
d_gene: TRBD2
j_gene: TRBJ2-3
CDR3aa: CASSFTSGSLYTQYF
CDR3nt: TGTGCCAGCAGCTTTACTAGCGGGAGTTTATATACGCAGTATTTT

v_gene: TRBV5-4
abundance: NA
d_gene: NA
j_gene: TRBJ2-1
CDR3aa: CASRTSYNEQFF
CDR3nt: TGTGCCAGCAGGACTAGCTACAATGAGCAGTTCTTC

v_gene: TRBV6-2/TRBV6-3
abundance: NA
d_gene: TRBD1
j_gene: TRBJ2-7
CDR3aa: CASSFGTGYHEQYF
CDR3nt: TGTGCCAGCAGTTTCGGGACAGGGTACCACGAGCAGTACTTC

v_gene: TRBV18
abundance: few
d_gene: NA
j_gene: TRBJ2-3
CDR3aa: CASSLRPSGRATDTQYF
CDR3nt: TGTGCCAGCTCACTAAGACCCAGCGGGCGCGCCACAGATACGCAGTATTTT

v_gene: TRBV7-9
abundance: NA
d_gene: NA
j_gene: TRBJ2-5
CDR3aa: CASAGLTASEYF
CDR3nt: TGTGCCAGCGCCGGACTTACGGCCTCGGAGTACTTC

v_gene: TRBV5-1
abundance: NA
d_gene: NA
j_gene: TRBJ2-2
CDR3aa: CASSSGVTTVGELFF
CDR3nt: TGCGCCAGCAGCTCCGGGGTCACAACTGTCGGGGAGCTGTTTTTT